Listed below are T cell receptor beta chains from one sample, sequenced in a study of graft-versus-host responses after intestinal transplantation. The data were produced by immunoSEQ multiplex PCR, yet TCRdb's version contains in-frame clones alone and is incomplete. The data show about 15,000 clones, 79% seen once. The material was ileum tissue, obtained roughly 70 weeks after intestinal transplant. These receptors originate from a human patient who received an intestinal transplant, so some T cells may come from the graft donor. CDR3s include the opening cysteine and the closing phenylalanine or tryptophan. D genes are given only for firm matches. Expanded clones are given a class, and other clones once, few, many or no size at all.

clone_size,d_call,v_call,j_call,cdr3_aa,cdr3_nt
NA,NA,TRBV2,TRBJ2-2,CASSPGPGATGELFF,TGTGCCAGCAGCCCGGGACCCGGGGCCACCGGGGAGCTGTTTTTT
NA,NA,TRBV2,TRBJ1-2,CASSGDPGGYTF,TGTGCCAGCAGTGGCGATCCCGGTGGCTACACCTTC
NA,NA,TRBV5-5,TRBJ2-3,CASSFTDTQYF,TGTGCCAGCAGCTTCACAGATACGCAGTATTTT
NA,NA,TRBV18,TRBJ2-7,CASSPPASSYEQYF,TGTGCCAGCTCACCACCGGCGAGCTCCTACGAGCAGTACTTC
NA,TRBD2,TRBV6-6,TRBJ2-7,CASSKLAGGPGEQYF,TGTGCCAGCAGCAAACTAGCGGGGGGGCCGGGAGAGCAGTACTTC
NA,NA,TRBV18,TRBJ1-1,CASSVQAREAFF,TGTGCCAGCTCAGTCCAGGCCCGAGAAGCTTTCTTT
NA,NA,TRBV5-1,TRBJ1-2,CASSLDRPGKGYTF,TGCGCCAGCAGCTTGGACAGGCCGGGGAAGGGCTACACCTTC
once,NA,TRBV14,TRBJ2-3,CASSQDLLTDTQYF,TGTGCCAGCAGCCAAGATCTGCTCACAGATACGCAGTATTTT
few,TRBD1,TRBV7-6,TRBJ1-5,CASSPGQGKSNQPQHF,TGTGCCAGCAGCCCGGGACAGGGTAAGAGCAATCAGCCCCAGCATTTT
NA,NA,TRBV6-5,TRBJ2-2,CASIAGGNTGELFF,TGTGCCAGCATTGCCGGGGGGAACACCGGGGAGCTGTTTTTT
NA,TRBD2,TRBV10-1,TRBJ2-5,CASSEGSGGQTQYF,TGCGCCAGCAGTGAGGGTTCGGGGGGTCAGACCCAGTACTTC
NA,NA,TRBV11-3,TRBJ1-1,CASSTGGRGEAFF,TGTGCCAGCAGCACCGGGGGCCGGGGTGAAGCTTTCTTT
few,TRBD1,TRBV18,TRBJ2-7,CASSPGTGGREQYF,TGTGCCAGCTCACCCGGGACAGGGGGTAGGGAGCAGTACTTC
once,NA,TRBV5-4,TRBJ2-3,CASSLGPGGGTDTQYF,TGTGCCAGCAGCTTGGGACCGGGTGGTGGAACAGATACGCAGTATTTT
NA,NA,TRBV2,TRBJ1-1,CATVQGTNQAFF,TGTGCCACCGTACAGGGTACCAACCAAGCTTTCTTT
NA,TRBD1,TRBV29-1,TRBJ1-1,CSADQGAAEAFF,TGCAGCGCTGACCAGGGGGCCGCTGAAGCTTTCTTC
NA,NA,TRBV7-7,TRBJ2-2,CASSQTGELFF,TGTGCTAGCAGCCAGACCGGGGAGCTGTTTTTT
NA,NA,TRBV29-1,TRBJ1-2,CSVDHARGYTF,TGCAGCGTTGATCATGCGAGGGGCTACACCTTC
once,NA,TRBV2,TRBJ2-1,CASMAGYNEQFF,TGTGCCAGCATGGCAGGGTACAATGAGCAGTTCTTC
NA,NA,TRBV2,TRBJ1-1,CASSVRADLTEAFF,TGTGCCAGCAGTGTGAGGGCTGACCTCACTGAAGCTTTCTTT
NA,NA,TRBV5-1,TRBJ2-3,CASSPSGGWQFTDTQYF,TGCGCCAGCAGCCCATCCGGCGGCTGGCAGTTCACAGATACGCAGTATTTT
NA,TRBD1,TRBV7-9,TRBJ2-2,CASSRRQGDGELFF,TGTGCCAGCAGCCGACGACAGGGGGACGGGGAGCTGTTTTTT
NA,NA,TRBV29-1,TRBJ2-3,CSGIKRTNQYF,TGCAGCGGTATTAAAAGGACTAACCAGTATTTT
NA,TRBD2,TRBV5-1,TRBJ2-1,CASSFSGGLAEQFF,TGCGCCAGCAGCTTTAGCGGGGGGTTGGCTGAGCAGTTCTTC
NA,TRBD2,TRBV5-1,TRBJ2-7,CASSLKGLDNEQYF,TGCGCCAGCAGCTTGAAGGGACTAGATAACGAGCAGTACTTC
NA,TRBD2,TRBV7-3,TRBJ2-3,CASSSGGAMADTQYF,TGTGCCAGCAGTAGCGGGGGGGCAATGGCAGATACGCAGTATTTT